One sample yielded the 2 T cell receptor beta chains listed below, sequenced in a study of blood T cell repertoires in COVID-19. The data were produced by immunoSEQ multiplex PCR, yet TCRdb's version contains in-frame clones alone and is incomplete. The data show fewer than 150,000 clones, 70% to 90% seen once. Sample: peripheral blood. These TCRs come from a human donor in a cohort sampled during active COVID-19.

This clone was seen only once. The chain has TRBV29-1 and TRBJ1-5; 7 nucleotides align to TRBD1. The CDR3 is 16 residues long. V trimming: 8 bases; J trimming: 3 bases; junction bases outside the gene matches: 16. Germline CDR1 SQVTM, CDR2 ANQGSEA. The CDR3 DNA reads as TGCAGCCCCGTATTATCGTGTGACAGGGCCAATCAGCCCCAGCATTTT. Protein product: CSPVLSCDRANQPQHF.

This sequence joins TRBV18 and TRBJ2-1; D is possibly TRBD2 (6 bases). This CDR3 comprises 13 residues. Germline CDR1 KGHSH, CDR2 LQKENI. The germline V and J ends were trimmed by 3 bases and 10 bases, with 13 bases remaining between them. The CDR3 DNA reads TGTGCCAGCTCACCGGACTACGACTTAGAGCAGTTCTTC. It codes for CASSPDYDLEQFF.